Given below is one T cell receptor beta chain in context. The antigen is unknown. The data belong to a study of TIL therapy for anti-PD-1-resistant metastatic lung cancer. Across the whole study: Tumors carried a median about 1.5 non-synonymous mutations per megabase. Notes on the study in general: Compared with baseline intratumoral T cells, expanded TIL cultures were more clonal and less diverse (roughly 6.3% vs 31%).

Regarding time point: pre-treatment sample, taken before nivolumab and TIL therapy. Tumor tissue came from excised metastases, mostly pleural nodules or supraclavicular lymph nodes. Tumors were harvested before any PD-1/PD-L1 blockade. The libraries were made with immunoSEQ v3. Profiled with immunoSEQ multiplex PCR; TCRdb holds only in-frame clones, not every one. The sample includes 95,000 or so clones, roughly 65% of them seen just once. This receptor was obtained from a person aged 25 to 80 with non-small cell lung cancer. Material: tumor tissue, obtained at baseline.

The CDR3 region has the DNA TGTGCCAGCAGTGAACAGGGTGGGACTAGGGATGGCTACACCTTC. It encodes CASSEQGGTRDGYTF. V and J are TRBV6-1 and TRBJ1-2; D is perhaps TRBD1 (5 bases). Trimming took 2 bases from V and 6 from J, leaving 16 bases between them. The CDR3 loop spans 15 amino acids. CDR1 and CDR2 (germline): MNHNS, SASEGT.